This T cell receptor (beta chain) was recovered during a study of prognosis after radiotherapy for stage I lung cancer (TCRdb year 2021). Turning to the overall study: Between early 2018 and early 2019, about 20 patients with stage I NSCLC were enrolled in Nanjing, China. Newly diagnosed primary stage I lung tumors were found in 14 to 15 patients, while oligometastatic NSCLC after surgical resection of the primary tumor was found in several. All patients were considered medically inoperable, owing to comorbidities in over ten and refusal of surgery in seven or eight. The cohort included more than 10 men and roughly six women, with a median age of almost 75 years and a range of about 50 to 84 years. On tumor histology, 11 to 13 patients had adenocarcinoma and several had squamous cell carcinoma. Using image-guided IMRT or VMAT, SBRT was delivered in 3 to 5 fractions at a biologically effective dose of at least 100 Gy. No patient received concurrent therapy alongside SBRT. Distant metastases were developed by four of the 19 patients after SBRT, at a median of around seven months, whereas no significant progression was observed in the other 15 patients. This study profiled peripheral blood TCR beta repertoires from stage I NSCLC patients before and after stereotactic body radiotherapy and linked the repertoires to distant failure. The study sequenced about 38 blood samples from roughly 19 patients, one before and one after SBRT per patient. What the authors observed across the whole study: None of the reported P values were adjusted for multiple comparisons. Whether the expanded TCR clones were tumor-specific was not determined. A decrease in unique TCR clone counts was observed after SBRT (median about 10,000 before versus approximately 6,900 after; Wilcoxon paired P=0.011). TRBV and TRBJ usage frequencies reportedly differed by metastasis status, in two V genes at baseline and in eight to ten V and two J genes after SBRT. Post-SBRT Shannon entropy and its change from baseline were lower in patients who developed distant metastases; baseline Shannon entropy was not associated with metastases. The study was limited by the small cohort and short follow-up, and independent validation of the study findings is required.

Two rounds of multiplex PCR were performed to amplify the TCR beta CDR3 region from genomic DNA. In the first PCR round, primers specific to each TRBV and TRBJ gene were used, and the primer sequences were filed in Chinese patent CN105087789A. Universal primers were used in the second round of PCR. The Roche High Pure PCR Template Preparation Kit was used to extract genomic DNA from the frozen PBMCs. The libraries underwent paired-end sequencing with 151 bp reads on an Illumina HiSeq 3000. The paper's processing steps were these. Raw reads lacking the multiplex PCR primer sequences were removed with CutAdapt. Using PEAR, the high-quality paired reads were merged into contigs. TRB V, D and J gene segments were assigned to each contig with MiXCR by alignment to reference sequences. To remove sequencing errors, CDR3 sequences were clustered according to base quality and sequence similarity. Diversity was measured as Shannon entropy normalized by the natural log of productive TCR sequence number. One minus Shannon entropy divided by the natural log of the number of unique clonotypes was used as the definition of clonality. Progression-free survival cut-offs for repertoire metrics were chosen using the Youden index of ROC curves, with analyses run in R 3.5.3. TCRdb cleaned the public reads at Q25 with fastp, built clones with MiXCR and kept in-frame beta chains. Records with the same CDR3 protein are collapsed into one entry carrying the most frequent genes and DNA. TCRdb, not the original authors, processed these V and J calls. For this sample there are about 14,000 distinct CDR3 sequences; 55% to 65% appear just once. The ten largest clones take up approximately 24% of the sample.

All patients had node-negative disease on CT and PET/CT, and none had a history of other malignancies or prior chemotherapy or radiotherapy. At each of two time points, about 6.3 milliliters of peripheral venous blood were collected in EDTA tubes. Ficoll-Paque Plus density-gradient centrifugation was used to isolate PBMCs. Right after collection, samples were kept at -80 degrees C until analysis. Via the germline V gene, CDR1 is SGDLS and CDR2 YYNGEE. The CDR3 spans 16 residues, from the cysteine through the phenylalanine. Left in the record is the CDR3 DNA by itself, 48 bases read in frame from the first base. Trimming takes 0 bases from V and 0 bases from J, and the germline ends sit 9 bases apart. This clonotype is judged medium-sized (0.01 to 0.1%). It has no known antigen specificity. No much larger clonotype is one base removed from it; base qualities were not supplied.

The clonotype was recovered from a donor aged 50 or older with non-small cell lung cancer. The sequence is built from TRBV9 and TRBJ2-2; no D gene call is confident. This material consisted of PBMCs, taken before or after stereotactic body radiation therapy (not recorded which). The CDR3 has the sequence CASSVAMLANTGELFF. The DNA reads TGTGCCAGCAGCGTAGCTATGCTAGCGAACACCGGGGAGCTGTTTTTT.